This T cell receptor (beta chain) was sequenced during a study of identical twins. Study-wide results and limits: For zero-insertion analyses, partial confounding could come from invariant MAIT and iNKT cells. Cross-sectional statistical analysis was relied on for the conclusions, without the same donors being followed.

Trimming cost V 3 bases and J 6 bases, with 17 bases left between them. The CDR3 has 15 amino acids. Only a few counts were recorded for this clonotype. Its antigen is as yet unknown. TCRdb re-derived calls from the 5' RACE reads in MiXCR, one entry per CDR3 protein. The sample shows more than 350,000 distinct CDR3 sequences, roughly 10% of them seen only once. The V and J genes are TRBV12-3 or TRBV12-4 and TRBJ1-1; D is undetermined. Sequencing was carried out using naive T cells sorted from blood. The receptor comes from a woman aged 45-60 years in good health. The CDR3 DNA follows: TGTGCCAGCAGTTTTTTCGCAGGTTGGTCAGCTGAAGCTTTCTTT. It yields the protein CASSFFAGWSAEAFF.